The next 5 T cell receptor beta chains were all read from a single sample in a study of blood T cell repertoires in COVID-19 (dated by TCRdb to about 2020). The protocol used for the library was the immunoSEQ multiplex PCR assay. TCRdb holds this immuneACCESS table with in-frame rearrangements only. Some clones are missing; in checked studies, unresolved V genes explain under half, and the rest has no known cause. This sample gives over 150,000 clones in total; approximately 80% of them show up just once. The ten top clones hold about 3.7% of the sample. The sequenced sample consisted of PBMCs or T cells enriched from blood (not recorded which). These receptor sequences come from a woman aged 60 to 75 who had recovered from COVID-19.

The count of this clone is one. This chain uses TRBV24-1 with TRBJ2-1, with TRBD2 matching 11 bases. Looked up from germline, CDR1 is KGHDR and CDR2 is SFDVKD. After removal of 3 bases from V and 4 bases from J, the junction contained 4 bases not matched to a gene. The CDR3 extends over 16 amino acids. This CDR3 is CATSDLAGGEYNEQFF. The CDR3 DNA is TGTGCCACCAGTGATCTAGCGGGGGGCGAGTACAATGAGCAGTTCTTC.

This sequence joins TRBV19 and TRBJ1-4; D not resolved. V was trimmed by 7 bases and J by 0 bases, leaving 9 bases between them. The germline V gene encodes CDR1 LNHDA and CDR2 SQIVND (reference sequence). The CDR3 loop spans 14 amino acids. This CDR3 is CASTPFATNEKLFF. The CDR3 DNA sequence: TGTGCCAGTACCCCATTTGCAACTAATGAAAAACTGTTTTTT. Filled out from reference TRBV19 and TRBJ1-4, the complete variable domain reads DGGITQSPKYLFRKEGQNVTLSCEQNLNHDAMYWYRQDPGQGLRLIYYSQIVNDFQKGDIAEGYSVSREKKESFPLTVTSAQKNPTAFYLCASTPFATNEKLFFGSGTQLSVL.

The chain links TRBV19 to TRBJ1-5, with 9 positions matching TRBD1. There are 12 residues in the CDR3. With V trimmed by 9 bases and J by 7 bases, 4 bases remained unmatched. The germline gives CDR1 LNHDA, CDR2 SQIVND (reference sequence). The CDR3 loop reads CARQGAPQPQHF. The CDR3 region has the DNA TGTGCCAGACAGGGGGCGCCCCAGCCCCAGCATTTT.

V gene TRBV10-2 combines with J gene TRBJ1-5; no clear D gene. The germline V and J ends were trimmed by 3 bases and 5 bases, with 5 bases remaining between them. The CDR3 runs to 12 residues. Germline loops: CDR1 WSHSY, CDR2 SAAADI. In DNA form, the CDR3 reads TGCGCCAGCAGTGATCCTGATCAGCCCCAGCATTTT. This sequence encodes CASSDPDQPQHF.

The chain joins TRBV7-2 to TRBJ2-3; the match to TRBD2 covers 10 bases. Trimming cost V 2 bases and J 5 bases; bases outside gene matches: 13. CDR1 is SGHTA and CDR2 is FQGNSA in the germline V gene. This CDR3 has 18 residues. The chain's CDR3 is CASSLFFFSGGPGDTQYF. Written as DNA, the CDR3 is TGTGCCAGCAGCTTATTCTTTTTTAGCGGGGGGCCGGGAGATACGCAGTATTTT.